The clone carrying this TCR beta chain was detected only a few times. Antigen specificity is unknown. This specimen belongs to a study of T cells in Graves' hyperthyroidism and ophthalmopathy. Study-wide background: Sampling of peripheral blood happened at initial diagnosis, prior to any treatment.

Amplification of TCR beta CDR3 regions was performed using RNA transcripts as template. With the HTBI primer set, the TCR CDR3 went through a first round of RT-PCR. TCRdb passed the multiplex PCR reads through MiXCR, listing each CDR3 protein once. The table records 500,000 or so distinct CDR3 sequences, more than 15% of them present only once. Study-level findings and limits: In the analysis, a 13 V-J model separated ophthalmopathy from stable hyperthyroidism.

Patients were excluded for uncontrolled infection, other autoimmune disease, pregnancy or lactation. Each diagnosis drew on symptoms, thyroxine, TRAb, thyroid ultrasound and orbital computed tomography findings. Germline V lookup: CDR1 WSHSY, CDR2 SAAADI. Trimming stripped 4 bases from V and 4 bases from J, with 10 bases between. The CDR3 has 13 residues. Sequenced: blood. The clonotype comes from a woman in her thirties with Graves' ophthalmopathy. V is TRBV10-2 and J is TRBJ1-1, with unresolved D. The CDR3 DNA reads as TGCGCCAGCAGTGTCTTTTCGGGCACTGAAGCTTTCTTT. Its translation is CASSVFSGTEAFF.